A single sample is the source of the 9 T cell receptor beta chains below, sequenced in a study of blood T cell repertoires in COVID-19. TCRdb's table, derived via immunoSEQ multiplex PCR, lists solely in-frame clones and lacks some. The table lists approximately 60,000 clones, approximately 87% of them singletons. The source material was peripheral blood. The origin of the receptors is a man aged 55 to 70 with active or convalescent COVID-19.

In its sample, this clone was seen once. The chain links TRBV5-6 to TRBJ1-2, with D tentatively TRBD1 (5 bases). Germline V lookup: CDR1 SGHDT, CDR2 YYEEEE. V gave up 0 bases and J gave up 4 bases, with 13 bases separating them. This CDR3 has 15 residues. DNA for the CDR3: TGTGCCAGCAGCTTGGGGGGCCCGTCGGGCTATGGCTACACCTTC. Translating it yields CASSLGGPSGYGYTF.

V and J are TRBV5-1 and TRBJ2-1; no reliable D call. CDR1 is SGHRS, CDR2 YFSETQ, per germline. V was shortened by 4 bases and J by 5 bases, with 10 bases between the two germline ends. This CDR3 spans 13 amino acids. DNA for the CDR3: TGCGCCAGCAGCACGTCACTTGACAATGAGCAGTTCTTC. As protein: CASSTSLDNEQFF.

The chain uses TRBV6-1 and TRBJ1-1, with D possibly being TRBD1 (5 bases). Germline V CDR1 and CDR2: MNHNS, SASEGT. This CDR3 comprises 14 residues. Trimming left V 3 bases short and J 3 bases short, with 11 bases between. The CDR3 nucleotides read TGTGCCAGCAGTGAGTCGACAGTGTACACTGAAGCTTTCTTT. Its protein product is CASSESTVYTEAFF.

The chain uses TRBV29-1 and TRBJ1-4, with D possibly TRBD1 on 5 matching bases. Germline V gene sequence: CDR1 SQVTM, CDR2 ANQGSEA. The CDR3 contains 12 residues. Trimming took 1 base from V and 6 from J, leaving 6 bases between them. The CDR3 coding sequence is TGCAGCGTTGAAGGGGGCGATGAAAAACTGTTTTTT. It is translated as CSVEGGDEKLFF.

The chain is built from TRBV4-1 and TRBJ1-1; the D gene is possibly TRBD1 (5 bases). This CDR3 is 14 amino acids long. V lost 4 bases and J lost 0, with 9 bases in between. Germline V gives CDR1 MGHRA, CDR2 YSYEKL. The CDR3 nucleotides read TGCGCCAGCAGCCCAACGACAGTGAACACTGAAGCTTTCTTT. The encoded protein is CASSPTTVNTEAFF.

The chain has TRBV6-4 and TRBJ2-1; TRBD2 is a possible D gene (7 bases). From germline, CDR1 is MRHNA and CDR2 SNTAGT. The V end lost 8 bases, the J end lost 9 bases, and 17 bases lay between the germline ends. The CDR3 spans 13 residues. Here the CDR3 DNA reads TGTGCCAGCTCCGAAAGGGGGGGGCTTGAGCAGTTCTTC. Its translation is CASSERGGLEQFF.

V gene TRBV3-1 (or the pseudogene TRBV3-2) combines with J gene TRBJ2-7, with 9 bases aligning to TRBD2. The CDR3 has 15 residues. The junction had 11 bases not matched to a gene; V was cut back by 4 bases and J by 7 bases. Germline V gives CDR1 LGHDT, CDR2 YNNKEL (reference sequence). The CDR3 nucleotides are TGTGCCAGCAGCCCCCTGGCCTCTAGCGGGATGGAGCAGTACTTC. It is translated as CASSPLASSGMEQYF.

The CDR3 region has the DNA TGTGCCACCCACGGCAGGGGGAACACCGGGGAGCTGTTTTTT. It yields the protein CATHGRGNTGELFF. The V gene is TRBV5-6, the J gene TRBJ2-2, with a possible D match to TRBD1 (6 bases). Germline CDR1 and CDR2: SGHDT and YYEEEE. Deletions cut 9 bases from V and 1 base from J, with 13 bases between. The length of the CDR3 is 14 residues.

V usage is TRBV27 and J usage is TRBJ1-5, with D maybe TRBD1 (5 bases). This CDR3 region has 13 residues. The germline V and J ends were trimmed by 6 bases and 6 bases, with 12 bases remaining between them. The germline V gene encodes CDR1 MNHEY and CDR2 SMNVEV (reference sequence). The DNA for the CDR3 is TGTGCCAGCAGCCAGGCCGGGGGTCAGCCCCAGCATTTT. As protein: CASSQAGGQPQHF.